These 26 T cell receptor beta chains share one sample of origin, sequenced in a study of cytomegalovirus exposure and HLA in healthy donors. The assay was immunoSEQ multiplex PCR, and TCRdb's table has in-frame clones only and misses some. The sample has over 150,000 clones; 85% are singletons. Specimen: PBMCs. The receptor set was obtained from a man aged 18 to 29 in good health and CMV-seropositive.

The V and J genes are TRBV4-1 and TRBJ2-3; 9 nucleotides align to TRBD2. The ends lost 4 bases at V and 3 bases at J; junction bases unmatched: 11. This CDR3 is 17 amino acids long. Germline-derived CDR1 and CDR2 are MGHRA and YSYEKL. CDR3 DNA sequence: TGCGCCAGCAGCCCATTATTTAGCGGGAGAAAAACAGATACGCAGTATTTT. This codes for CASSPLFSGRKTDTQYF.

The CDR3 protein is CASSPPREGNTEAFF. For the CDR3, the DNA is TGTGCCAGCTCACCACCGCGGGAAGGGAACACTGAAGCTTTCTTT. The genes are TRBV18 and TRBJ1-1; D gene uncertain. Germline lookup yields CDR1 KGHSH and CDR2 LQKENI. Trimming left V 0 bases short and J 1 base short, with 9 bases between. This CDR3 contains 15 residues.

There are a few counts of this clone. This chain uses TRBV5-1 with TRBJ1-6; D unresolved. V lost 2 bases to trimming and J lost 6 bases, with 3 bases between them. Germline V gene sequence: CDR1 SGHRS, CDR2 YFSETQ. The CDR3 extends over 12 amino acids. This CDR3 is CASSFINSPLHF. CDR3 coding DNA: TGCGCCAGCAGCTTTATTAATTCACCCCTCCACTTT.

The chain carries TRBV19 and TRBJ1-3; no firm D call. The CDR3 consists of 16 residues. The V end lost 2 bases, the J end lost 1 base, and 12 bases lay between the germline ends. In germline, CDR1 is LNHDA, CDR2 SQIVND (reference sequence). The CDR3 DNA sequence: TGTGCCAGTAGTATATTCCCTCCCAGGTCTGGAAACACCATATATTTT. Its protein product is CASSIFPPRSGNTIYF.

J is TRBJ2-7 and V is TRBV5-4; D might be TRBD1 (5 bases). The CDR3 totals 15 residues. Germline lookup yields CDR1 SGHNT and CDR2 YYREEE (reference sequence). The V gene lost 3 bases and the J gene lost 0 bases, with 13 bases spanning the gap. CDR3 sequence: CASSSLDTPSYEQYF. As DNA, the CDR3 is TGTGCCAGCAGCTCCCTGGACACACCCTCCTACGAGCAGTACTTC.

V and J are TRBV7-3 and TRBJ2-7; TRBD2 matches 9 bases. V shed 4 bases and J 5 bases; nucleotides not matched to a gene: 9. This CDR3 is built from 15 residues. Per germline, CDR1 SGHTA and CDR2 FQGTGA. The CDR3 DNA reads TGTGCCAGCAGCTCCATAGCGGGAGACCAGGACGAGCAGTACTTC. Protein product: CASSSIAGDQDEQYF. Complete variable domain (other parts from reference TRBV7-3 and TRBJ2-7): GAGVSQTPSNKVTEKGKYVELRCDPISGHTALYWYRQSLGQGPEFLIYFQGTGAADDSGLPNDRFFAVRPEGSVSTLKIQRTERGDSAVYLCASSSIAGDQDEQYFGPGTRLTVT.

The V and J genes are TRBV6-5 and TRBJ1-2; D might be TRBD1 (6 bases). In germline, CDR1 is MNHEY, CDR2 SVGAGI. The CDR3 runs to 16 residues. The V gene lost 0 bases and the J gene lost 0 bases, with 11 bases spanning the gap. CDR3 sequence (DNA): TGTGCCAGCAGTTACTCGAGGGGGTTTACTAACTATGGCTACACCTTC. Its translation is CASSYSRGFTNYGYTF.

V usage is TRBV6-1 and J usage is TRBJ1-6, with 9 bases identical to TRBD1. With 4 bases clipped from V and 10 bases from J, the junction kept 11 bases outside the gene matches. This CDR3 is built from 16 residues. Germline CDR1 and CDR2: MNHNS and SASEGT. CDR3: CASSVQGAHPESPLHF. CDR3 DNA sequence: TGTGCCAGCAGTGTACAGGGGGCGCATCCGGAATCACCCCTCCACTTT.

This clone was seen only a few times. This chain uses TRBV2 with TRBJ2-3; the match to TRBD2 covers 11 bases. The CDR3 is 15 residues long. Germline CDR1 is SNHLY and CDR2 is FYNNEI. V was clipped by 5 bases and J by 1 base; unmatched bases: 2. The CDR3 nucleotides read TGTGCCAGCAGTCCACTAGCGGGGGGCACAGATACGCAGTATTTT. Translating it yields CASSPLAGGTDTQYF.

The V gene is TRBV27, the J gene TRBJ2-7; TRBD2 aligns across 9 bases. The CDR3 contains 16 residues. The trim removed 5 bases at V and 3 bases at J, leaving 11 bases unmatched. Germline V gene data show CDR1 as MNHEY and CDR2 as SMNVEV (reference sequence). The CDR3 DNA sequence: TGTGCCAGCAGTCCTCGTGTAGCGGGAGTTATCTACGAGCAGTACTTC. As protein: CASSPRVAGVIYEQYF.

V is TRBV4-2 and J is TRBJ2-1; possible D gene TRBD2, 7 bases. Per germline, CDR1 LGHNA and CDR2 YNFKEQ. V dropped 0 bases and J dropped 8 bases, with 17 bases sitting between them. The CDR3 consists of 16 residues. This CDR3 reads CASSQEGGGLGYEQFF. The CDR3 DNA is TGTGCCAGCAGCCAAGAAGGCGGGGGCCTGGGCTATGAGCAGTTCTTC.

V and J are TRBV30 and TRBJ2-2; a possible D gene is TRBD2 (5 bases). The CDR3 runs 13 residues. Trimming removed 0 bases at V and 7 bases at J, with 9 bases between. Germline V gives CDR1 GTSNPN, CDR2 SVGIG (reference sequence). DNA of the CDR3: TGTGCCTGGAGTGTAGGCGGAGGCGGGGAGCTGTTTTTT. Amino acid sequence: CAWSVGGGGELFF.

This clone was observed a handful of times. V and J are TRBV18 and TRBJ2-1, with D perhaps TRBD1 (5 bases). The CDR3 runs 13 residues. The ends were cut back, 3 bases at V and 9 bases at J, with 12 bases in the middle. Germline V CDR1 and CDR2: KGHSH, LQKENI. DNA for the CDR3: TGTGCCAGCTCACCGACAGCGATCGGTGAGCAGTTCTTC. This translates into CASSPTAIGEQFF. Full variable domain (remainder filled in from reference TRBV18 and TRBJ2-1): NAGVMQNPRHLVRRRGQEARLRCSPMKGHSHVYWYRQLPEEGLKFMVYLQKENIIDESGMPKERFSAEFPKEGPSILRIQQVVRGDSAAYFCASSPTAIGEQFFGPGTRLTVL.

V is TRBV6-6 and J is TRBJ1-1; no definite D call. The V gene lost 2 bases and the J gene lost 3 bases, with 10 bases spanning the gap. There are 14 residues in the CDR3. From germline, CDR1 is MNHNY and CDR2 SVGAGI (reference sequence). The CDR3 reads CASSYGRLDTEAFF. The CDR3 DNA reads TGTGCCAGCAGTTACGGCAGGCTGGACACTGAAGCTTTCTTT.

The chain has TRBV5-5 and TRBJ2-1; 9 bases line up with TRBD1. The CDR3 contains 16 residues. V dropped 2 bases and J dropped 6; count of bases not matched to a gene: 9. CDR1 and CDR2 (germline): SGHKS, YYEKEE (reference sequence). Here the CDR3 reads CASSFTGGDLGNEQFF. As DNA, the CDR3 is TGTGCCAGCAGCTTTACAGGGGGCGATCTCGGCAATGAGCAGTTCTTC.

Remarks on this clone: At one boundary the junction diverges from the germline segment, which might be a read error. The chain recombines TRBV5-1 with TRBJ2-7; TRBD1 matches 9 bases. This CDR3 is built from 17 residues. CDR1 is SGHRS and CDR2 is YFSETQ in the germline V gene. The CDR3 DNA reads TGCGCCAGCACCGACCAGCCGGATTCCGGGACAGGGCCTATACAGCACTTC. This translates into CASTDQPDSGTGPIQHF. Looking up the rest from reference TRBV5-1 and TRBJ2-7 gives the full variable domain: KAGVTQTPRYLIKTRGQQVTLSCSPISGHRSVSWYQQTPGQGLQFLFEYFSETQRNKGNFPGRFSGRQFSNSRSEMNVSTLELGDSALYLCASTDQPDSGTGPIQHFGPGTRLTVT.

A remark on this clone: An end of the junction differs from the germline gene, which may be a read error. The V gene is TRBV15, the J gene TRBJ2-7, with TRBD1 matching 7 bases. Looked up from germline, CDR1 is LNHNV and CDR2 is YYDKDF (reference sequence). The CDR3 is made up of 14 amino acids. The chain's CDR3 is CAISRDRGPYEQYF. CDR3 in DNA: TGTGCCATCAGCAGAGATAGGGGGCCCTACGAGCAGTACTTC.

The rearrangement joins TRBV5-6 to TRBJ1-1; D perhaps matches TRBD1 (6 bases). The CDR3 sequence is 11 residues long. V was trimmed by 0 bases and J by 13 bases, leaving 10 bases between them. Germline V CDR1 and CDR2: SGHDT, YYEEEE. The CDR3 bases are TGTGCCAGCAGCTTGGGGACAGAGGGTTTCTTT. As protein: CASSLGTEGFF.

The chain uses TRBV11-2 and TRBJ2-1; D remains ambiguous. CDR1 SGHAT and CDR2 FQNNGV come from the germline V gene. V shed 0 bases and J shed 8 bases, with 11 bases lying between them. The length of the CDR3 is 14 residues. The CDR3 here is CASSLDRLWYEQFF. Written as DNA, the CDR3 is TGTGCCAGCAGCTTAGACAGGCTTTGGTATGAGCAGTTCTTC.

CDR3 sequence reads: CASRRPGLQETQYF. In DNA form, the CDR3 reads TGTGCCAGCAGGAGACCAGGTCTGCAAGAGACCCAGTACTTC. The chain employs TRBV11-2 and TRBJ2-5; D is uncertain. Germline-derived CDR1 and CDR2 are SGHAT and FQNNGV. Deletions cut 6 bases from V and 2 bases from J, with 13 bases between. The CDR3 spans 14 residues.

The chain uses TRBV6-1 and TRBJ2-1, with D possibly being TRBD2 (5 bases). Germline CDR1 reads MNHNS; CDR2 reads SASEGT. V lost 7 bases and J 4 bases, leaving 14 bases between the germline ends. The CDR3 length is 14 residues. CDR3 sequence (DNA): TGTGCCAGCATCTACGGGAACCGATACAATGAGCAGTTCTTC. Its protein product is CASIYGNRYNEQFF.

The chain links TRBV6-1 to TRBJ2-7, with 11 positions matching TRBD2. Germline V lookup: CDR1 MNHNS, CDR2 SASEGT. The CDR3 sequence is 14 residues long. J was trimmed by 2 bases and V by 6 bases; bases with no gene match: 3. CDR3 in amino acids: CASRMTSGAYEQYF. As DNA, the CDR3 is TGTGCCAGCAGGATGACTAGCGGGGCCTACGAGCAGTACTTC.

This chain uses TRBV28 with TRBJ1-3; TRBD1 matches at 9 bases. The CDR3 spans 16 residues. Germline-derived CDR1 and CDR2 are MDHEN and SYDVKM. V was pared by 5 bases and J by 4 bases, with 9 bases of the junction left unmatched. The CDR3 spells CASSSSGQGLGNTIYF. The CDR3 bases are TGTGCCAGCAGTAGTTCGGGACAGGGTTTAGGAAACACCATATATTTT. The full variable domain, completed using reference TRBV28 and TRBJ1-3, is DVKVTQSSRYLVKRTGEKVFLECVQDMDHENMFWYRQDPGLGLRLIYFSYDVKMKEKGDIPEGYSVSREKKERFSLILESASTNQTSMYLCASSSSGQGLGNTIYFGEGSWLTVV.

The chain uses TRBV9 and TRBJ1-5, with D unresolved. This CDR3 comprises 12 residues. The V and J ends lost 7 bases and 0 bases respectively, with 5 bases between them. Germline V lookup: CDR1 SGDLS, CDR2 YYNGEE. The CDR3 sequence: CASGPSNQPQHF. The CDR3 coding sequence is TGTGCCAGCGGGCCTAGCAATCAGCCCCAGCATTTT.

This clone was detected once. Here the CDR3 reads CASSLWRTGDGYTF. In DNA, the CDR3 is TGTGCCAGCAGTTTATGGAGGACTGGTGATGGCTACACCTTC. The chain links TRBV28 to TRBJ1-2; D is undetermined. Deletions cut 0 bases from V and 6 bases from J, with 11 bases between. The CDR3 spans 14 residues. Germline assignment: CDR1 MDHEN and CDR2 SYDVKM.

CDR3 amino acids: CASKTTVNTGELFF. CDR3 DNA: TGTGCCAGCAAGACAACTGTAAACACCGGGGAGCTGTTTTTT. This chain uses TRBV6-5 with TRBJ2-2, with D hard to call. CDR3 length: 14 residues. V shed 7 bases and J shed 2 bases, with 11 bases lying between them. Germline V gene lookup returns CDR1 MNHEY and CDR2 SVGAGI.